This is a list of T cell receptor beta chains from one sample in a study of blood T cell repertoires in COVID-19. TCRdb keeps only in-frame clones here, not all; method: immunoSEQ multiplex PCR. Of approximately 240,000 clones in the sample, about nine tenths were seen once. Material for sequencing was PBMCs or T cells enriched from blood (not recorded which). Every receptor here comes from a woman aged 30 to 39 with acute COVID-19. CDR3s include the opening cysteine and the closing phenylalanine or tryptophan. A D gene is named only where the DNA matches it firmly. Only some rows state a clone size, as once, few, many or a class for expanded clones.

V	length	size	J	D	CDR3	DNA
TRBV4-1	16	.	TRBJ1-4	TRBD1	CASSQRQGEESEKLFF	TGCGCCAGCAGCCAAAGACAGGGGGAGGAGAGTGAAAAACTGTTTTTT
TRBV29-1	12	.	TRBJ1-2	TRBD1	CSVGGQSYGYTF	TGCAGCGTTGGGGGACAGAGCTATGGCTACACCTTC
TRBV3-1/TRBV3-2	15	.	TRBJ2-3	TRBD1	CASRLSLQGADTQYF	TGTGCCAGCAGACTTAGTCTACAGGGGGCAGATACGCAGTATTTT
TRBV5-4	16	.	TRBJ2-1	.	CASSLGLGDWGNEQFF	TGTGCCAGCAGCTTGGGTTTAGGGGACTGGGGGAATGAGCAGTTCTTC
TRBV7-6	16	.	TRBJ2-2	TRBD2	CASSLRTSHNTGELFF	TGTGCCAGCAGCTTACGGACTAGCCACAACACCGGGGAGCTGTTTTTT
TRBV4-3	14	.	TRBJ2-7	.	CASSQASKLYEQYF	TGCGCCAGCAGCCAAGCCTCCAAACTCTACGAGCAGTACTTC
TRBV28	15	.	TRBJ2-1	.	CASSLTGRSLNEQFF	TGTGCCAGCAGTTTAACGGGAAGGTCTCTCAATGAGCAGTTCTTC
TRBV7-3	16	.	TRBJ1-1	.	CASSLKRTSMNTEAFF	TGTGCCAGCAGCCTAAAACGGACAAGTATGAACACTGAAGCTTTCTTT
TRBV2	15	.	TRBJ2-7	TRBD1	CASSGGQGQRGEQYF	TGTGCCAGCAGTGGCGGACAGGGCCAACGCGGCGAGCAGTACTTC
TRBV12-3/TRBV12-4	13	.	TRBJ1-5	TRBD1	CASSDRANQPQHF	TGTGCCAGCAGTGACAGGGCCAATCAGCCCCAGCATTTT
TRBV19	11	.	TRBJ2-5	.	CASSVGETQYF	TGTGCCAGTAGTGTCGGAGAGACCCAGTACTTC
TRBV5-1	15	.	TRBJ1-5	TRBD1	CASSITGGAEQPQHF	TGCGCCAGCAGCATAACAGGGGGCGCAGAGCAGCCCCAGCATTTT
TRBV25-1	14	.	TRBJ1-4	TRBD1	CASARPGGDEKLFF	TGTGCCAGCGCCCGTCCAGGGGGAGATGAAAAACTGTTTTTT
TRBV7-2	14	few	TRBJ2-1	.	CASSLYVQYNEQFF	TGTGCCAGCAGCTTATACGTTCAGTACAATGAGCAGTTCTTC
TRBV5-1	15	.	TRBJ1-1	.	CASNPSVLSVTEAFF	TGCGCCAGCAATCCGTCCGTGCTGTCGGTCACTGAAGCTTTCTTT
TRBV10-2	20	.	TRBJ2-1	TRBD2	CASSGTLASGSLFAYNEQFF	TGCGCCAGCAGTGGGACTTTGGCTAGCGGGAGCCTTTTCGCCTACAATGAGCAGTTCTTC
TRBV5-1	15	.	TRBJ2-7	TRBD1	CASSLGQGIVDEQYF	TGCGCCAGCAGCCTGGGACAGGGGATTGTCGACGAGCAGTACTTC
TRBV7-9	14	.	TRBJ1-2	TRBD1	CASSSFGTDYGYTF	TGTGCCAGCAGCTCATTTGGGACAGACTATGGCTACACCTTC
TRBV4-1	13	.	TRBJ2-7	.	CASSHNTEYEQYF	TGCGCCAGCAGCCATAATACAGAATACGAGCAGTACTTC
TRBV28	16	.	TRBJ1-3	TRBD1	CASSFWATGSGNTIYF	TGTGCCAGCAGTTTCTGGGCGACAGGGTCTGGAAACACCATATATTTT
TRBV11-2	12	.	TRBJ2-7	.	CASSLDRYEQYF	TGTGCCAGCAGCTTAGACCGGTACGAGCAGTACTTC
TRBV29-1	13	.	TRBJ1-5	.	CSVEVNSNQPQHF	TGCAGCGTTGAAGTAAATAGCAATCAGCCCCAGCATTTT
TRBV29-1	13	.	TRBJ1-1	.	CSVSGRRVTEAFF	TGCAGCGTTTCAGGGCGTAGAGTCACTGAAGCTTTCTTT
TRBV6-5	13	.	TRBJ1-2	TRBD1	CASRRQGARGYTF	TGTGCCAGCAGACGACAGGGGGCGCGAGGCTACACCTTC
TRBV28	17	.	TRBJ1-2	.	CASSTLYSGRVAFGYTF	TGTGCCAGCAGTACCCTTTATTCCGGCAGGGTGGCGTTTGGCTACACCTTC
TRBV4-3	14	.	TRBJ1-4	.	CASSQGQSNEKLFF	TGCGCCAGCAGCCAAGGGCAGTCTAATGAAAAACTGTTTTTT
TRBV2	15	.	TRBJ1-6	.	CASSARTPYSSPLHF	TGTGCCAGCAGTGCCCGGACACCTTATTCTTCACCCCTCCACTTT
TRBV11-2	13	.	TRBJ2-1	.	CASSGATGNEQFF	TGTGCCAGCAGCGGGGCCACCGGAAATGAGCAGTTCTTC
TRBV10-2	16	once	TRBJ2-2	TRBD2	CASTESGGANTGELFF	TGCGCCAGCACCGAGTCGGGGGGAGCGAACACCGGGGAGCTGTTTTTT
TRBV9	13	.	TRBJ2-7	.	CASSPPGSYEQYF	TGTGCCAGCAGCCCACCGGGTAGCTACGAGCAGTACTTC
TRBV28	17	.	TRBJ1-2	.	CASGSTDGHPANYGYTF	TGTGCCAGCGGTTCGACCGATGGACATCCAGCTAACTATGGCTACACCTTC
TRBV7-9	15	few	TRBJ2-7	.	CASSSRGTEAYEQYF	TGTGCCAGCAGCTCCAGGGGTACTGAAGCCTACGAGCAGTACTTC
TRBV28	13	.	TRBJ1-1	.	CASSLIGNTEAFF	TGTGCCAGCAGTTTAATCGGTAACACTGAAGCTTTCTTT
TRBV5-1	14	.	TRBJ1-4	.	CASSLTVTNEKLFF	TGCGCCAGCAGCTTGACGGTCACTAATGAAAAACTGTTTTTT
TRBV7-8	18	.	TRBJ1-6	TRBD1	CASSLFMGQATNNSPLHF	TGTGCCAGCAGCTTATTTATGGGACAGGCAACAAATAATTCACCCCTCCACTTT
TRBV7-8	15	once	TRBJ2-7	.	CASSFRVSDKYEQYF	TGTGCCAGCAGCTTCCGGGTCTCGGACAAGTACGAGCAGTACTTC
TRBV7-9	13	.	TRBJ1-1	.	CASSVHMNTEAFF	TGTGCCAGCAGCGTTCACATGAACACTGAAGCTTTCTTT
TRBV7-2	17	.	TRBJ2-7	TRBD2	CASSVFLGGSREYEQYF	TGTGCCAGCAGCGTATTCCTAGGCGGGAGTAGAGAGTACGAGCAGTACTTC
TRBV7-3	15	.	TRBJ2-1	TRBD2	CASSFASGGINEQFF	TGTGCCAGCAGCTTTGCTAGCGGGGGTATAAATGAGCAGTTCTTC
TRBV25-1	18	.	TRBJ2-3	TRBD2	CASSEFPVAGTTTDTQYF	TGTGCCAGCAGTGAATTCCCCGTAGCGGGGACAACCACAGATACGCAGTATTTT
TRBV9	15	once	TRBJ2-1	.	CASSPGGGLQWEQFF	TGTGCCAGCAGTCCCGGCGGAGGCCTACAATGGGAGCAGTTCTTC
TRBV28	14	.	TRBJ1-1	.	CASANPGVNTEAFF	TGTGCCAGCGCAAACCCAGGTGTAAACACTGAAGCTTTCTTT
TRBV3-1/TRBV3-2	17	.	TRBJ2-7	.	CASSHTSTGASGYEQYF	TGTGCCAGCAGCCACACGTCCACCGGAGCCTCGGGCTACGAGCAGTACTTC
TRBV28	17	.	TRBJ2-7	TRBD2	CASSSVAGEVGSYEQYF	TGTGCCAGCAGTTCGGTAGCGGGAGAGGTTGGGTCCTACGAGCAGTACTTC
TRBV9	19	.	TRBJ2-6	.	CASSVARDLAPSGANVLTF	TGTGCCAGCAGCGTGGCTCGGGATTTAGCCCCATCTGGGGCCAACGTCCTGACTTTC
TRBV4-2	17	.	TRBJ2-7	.	CASSQDQWTGGAYEQYF	TGTGCCAGCAGCCAAGATCAATGGACGGGCGGGGCCTACGAGCAGTACTTC
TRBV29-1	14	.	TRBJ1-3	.	CSSSGGPGGNTIYF	TGCAGCTCCTCGGGAGGCCCCGGTGGAAACACCATATATTTT
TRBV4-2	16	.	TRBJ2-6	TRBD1	CASSQDQGAGANVLTF	TGTGCCAGCAGCCAAGATCAGGGGGCTGGGGCCAACGTCCTGACTTTC
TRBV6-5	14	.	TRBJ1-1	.	CASSYGAANTEAFF	TGTGCCAGCAGTTACGGGGCCGCGAACACTGAAGCTTTCTTT
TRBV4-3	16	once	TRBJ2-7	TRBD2	CASSQVTSGRGYEQYF	TGCGCCAGCAGCCAAGTAACTAGCGGGAGAGGGTACGAGCAGTACTTC
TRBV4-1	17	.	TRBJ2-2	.	CASSQDQAPRITGELFF	TGCGCCAGCAGCCAAGATCAGGCCCCTCGAATCACCGGGGAGCTGTTTTTT